A single sample is the source of the 21 T cell receptor beta chains below, sequenced in a study of blood T cells in healthy people across ages. Through a sample-barcoded 5' primer and a J-beta primer mix, a second PCR was run for about 6 to 11 cycles. From the 5' RACE reads, TCRdb called clonotypes with MiXCR, one entry per CDR3 protein. The profile shows 630,000 or so distinct CDR3 sequences, 25% to 30% of them singletons. The sequenced sample was blood. The receptors stem from a woman older than 75 in good health.

This clonotype was seen at least ten times. The chain links TRBV6-1 to TRBJ2-2; 8 nucleotides match TRBD1. V was clipped by 6 bases and J by 2 bases; unmatched bases: 5. The CDR3 has 15 residues. Per germline, CDR1 MNHNS and CDR2 SASEGT. The CDR3 region has the DNA TGTGCCAGCAGCCAAGGACAGGGAAACACCGGGGAGCTGTTTTTT. Encoded protein: CASSQGQGNTGELFF.

This clonotype was seen at least ten times. The rearrangement links TRBV20-1 to TRBJ2-5; a possible D gene is TRBD1 (6 bases). Germline CDR1 is DFQATT and CDR2 is SNEGSKA (reference sequence). This CDR3 has 15 amino acids. Trimming cost V 3 bases and J 1 base, with 15 bases left between them. The CDR3 spells CSASRPRGFQETQYF. In DNA, the CDR3 is TGCAGTGCTAGTCGCCCCAGGGGTTTCCAAGAGACCCAGTACTTC.

This clonotype was counted many times. The CDR3, as DNA: TGCAGTGCTTCTCCCGGGACAGACCTATTAGATACGCAGTATTTT. It specifies CSASPGTDLLDTQYF. This chain joins TRBV20-1 and TRBJ2-3; 7 nucleotides line up with TRBD1. This CDR3 region has 15 residues. Germline assignment: CDR1 DFQATT and CDR2 SNEGSKA (reference sequence). The ends lost 5 bases at V and 5 bases at J; junction bases unmatched: 13.

This clonotype was observed many times. The chain recombines TRBV28 with TRBJ2-5; D may be TRBD2 (5 bases). The V gene's germline CDR1 is MDHEN and CDR2 SYDVKM. The CDR3 is made up of 15 amino acids. Trimming stripped 1 base from V and 0 bases from J, with 9 bases between. As DNA, the CDR3 is TGTGCCAGCAGTTTATATCGCGGGTACCAAGAGACCCAGTACTTC. Protein: CASSLYRGYQETQYF.

This clonotype has at least ten counts. The V and J genes are TRBV6-5 and TRBJ1-2; D gene unclear. The CDR3 runs 11 residues. V was trimmed by 3 bases and J by 8 bases, leaving 7 bases between them. CDR1 is MNHEY and CDR2 is SVGAGI in the germline V gene. Here the CDR3 DNA reads TGTGCCAGCAGTTATCAAGGAGGCTACACCTTC. Its translation is CASSYQGGYTF.

To note about this clonotype: This may arise from a read error, as a much more abundant clone is one base away. The CDR3 loop is CAGSQGPTPGYEQYF. In DNA, the CDR3 is TGCGCCGGCAGCCAAGGGCCAACCCCGGGCTACGAGCAGTACTTC. The chain is built from TRBV4-1 and TRBJ2-7; D is undetermined. The CDR3 totals 15 residues. CDR1 and CDR2 (germline): MGHRA, YSYEKL.

V usage is TRBV5-1 and J usage is TRBJ2-5; 9 positions match TRBD1. The J call is doubtful: the DNA matches TRBJ2-7 better. Germline CDR1 is SGHRS and CDR2 is YFSETQ. The CDR3 contains 15 residues. The CDR3 DNA sequence: TGCGCCAGCAGCTTAGTACAGGGGGCGAGGTACGAGCAGTACTTC. This codes for CASSLVQGARYEQYF.

On this clonotype: One end of the junction varies from germline; a read error may be responsible. The CDR3: CAGSLKWGTEAFF. The CDR3 DNA reads as TGTGCCGGCAGCCTCAAGTGGGGCACTGAAGCTTTCTTT. The chain combines TRBV5-5 with TRBJ1-1, with D uncertain. Germline assignment: CDR1 SGHKS and CDR2 YYEKEE (reference sequence). The CDR3 contains 13 residues.

This clonotype came up many times. The chain uses TRBV6-2 or TRBV6-3 and TRBJ2-3; either TRBD1 or TRBD2 may fit D (5 bases each). Germline V CDR1 and CDR2: MNHEY, SVGEGT. CDR3 size: 16 residues. V lost 2 bases and J 5 bases, leaving 17 bases between the germline ends. DNA for the CDR3: TGTGCCAGCAGTTACGGCGTCTGGGGGAACAGAGATACGCAGTATTTT. This codes for CASSYGVWGNRDTQYF.

At least ten counts were recorded for this clonotype. The V call is TRBV9, the J call TRBJ2-5; a weak D match, TRBD1 (5 bases). There are 15 residues in the CDR3. Trimming removed 0 bases from V and 2 bases from J, with 11 bases in between. Germline assignment: CDR1 SGDLS and CDR2 YYNGEE. The CDR3 DNA sequence: TGTGCCAGCAGCGTAGCTTCTAGGGGACAAGAGACCCAGTACTTC. It codes for CASSVASRGQETQYF.

This clonotype has ten or more counts. The CDR3 DNA reads as TGTGCCTGGAGTGCTCTCCAAGAGGAGTTCTTC. As protein: CAWSALQEEFF. The chain links TRBV30 to TRBJ2-1; no definite D call. The CDR3 extends over 11 amino acids. Germline values: CDR1 GTSNPN, CDR2 SVGIG (reference sequence). The V gene lost 1 base and the J gene lost 14 bases, with 12 bases spanning the gap.

The V and J genes are TRBV30 and TRBJ2-3; D is possibly TRBD2 (5 bases). Germline V CDR1 and CDR2: GTSNPN, SVGIG (reference sequence). The V and J ends lost 0 bases and 2 bases respectively, with 6 bases between them. This CDR3 is 13 amino acids long. The chain's CDR3 is CAWSVDFTDTQYF. The CDR3 coding sequence is TGTGCCTGGAGTGTGGACTTCACAGATACGCAGTATTTT.

This clonotype was recorded many times. This chain links TRBV19 with TRBJ2-1; TRBD2 agrees at 10 bases. Germline CDR1 LNHDA, CDR2 SQIVND (reference sequence). The CDR3 covers 16 residues. With V trimmed by 5 bases and J by 6 bases, 10 bases remained unmatched. CDR3 region: CASSSPSGGRGNEQFF. CDR3 in DNA: TGTGCCAGTAGTTCGCCTAGCGGGGGTAGAGGCAATGAGCAGTTCTTC.

This clonotype occurred a few times. The chain carries TRBV9 and TRBJ1-1; a possible D gene is TRBD1 (6 bases). In germline, CDR1 is SGDLS, CDR2 YYNGEE. Between the trimmed V and J ends, which lost 1 base and 6 bases, there was a span of 10 bases. CDR3 length: 13 residues. CDR3 residues: CASSVRGASEAFF. CDR3 in DNA: TGTGCCAGCAGCGTACGGGGGGCTTCTGAAGCTTTCTTT.

The gene calls are TRBV6-2 or TRBV6-3 and TRBJ2-5; D could derive from TRBD1 or TRBD2 (5 bases each). The DNA end is a closer match to TRBJ2-7, so the J assignment may be wrong. Germline CDR1 and CDR2: MNHEY and SVGEGT. CDR3 size: 15 residues. The CDR3, as DNA: TGTGCCAGCAGTTACGGGACCTCTCTGCGCCACGAGCAGTACTTC. Translating it yields CASSYGTSLRHEQYF.

At least ten counts were recorded for this clonotype. V and J are TRBV7-2 and TRBJ1-5, with D tentatively TRBD1 (6 bases). CDR1 and CDR2 (germline): SGHTA, FQGNSA. Trimming left V 5 bases short and J 2 bases short, with 10 bases between. The CDR3 extends over 14 amino acids. The chain's CDR3 is CASSPSGGNQPQHF. The DNA for the CDR3 is TGTGCCAGCAGCCCCTCAGGGGGCAATCAGCCCCAGCATTTT.

The CDR3 reads CASGQEQNTEAFF. The CDR3 DNA follows: TGTGCCAGCGGACAGGAACAGAACACTGAAGCTTTCTTT. The chain links TRBV19 to TRBJ1-1; the match to TRBD1 covers 7 bases. CDR1 and CDR2 (germline): LNHDA, SQIVND (reference sequence). With 9 bases clipped from V and 1 base from J, the junction kept 5 bases outside the gene matches. The CDR3 covers 13 residues.

This clonotype was recorded many times. This may stem from a read error, because a much larger clone lies one nucleotide away. The chain is built from TRBV20-1 and TRBJ2-5; D unclear. This CDR3 is built from 13 residues. CDR1 and CDR2 from the germline V gene are DFQATT and SNEGSKA (reference sequence). The CDR3 region has the DNA TGCAGTGCTCCCGGCGTGCTACAAGAGGCCCAGTACTTC. It specifies CSAPGVLQEAQYF.

The rearrangement links TRBV29-1 to TRBJ2-3; maybe TRBD1 (6 bases). Germline V gene data show CDR1 as SQVTM and CDR2 as ANQGSEA. V was trimmed by 8 bases and J by 4 bases, leaving 19 bases between them. This CDR3 contains 14 residues. In DNA, the CDR3 is TGCAGCTCCTCAGGGGCCTTCCGGGCAGATACGCAGTATTTT. Protein: CSSSGAFRADTQYF.

This clonotype appeared many times. V usage is TRBV6-2 or TRBV6-3 and J usage is TRBJ2-7, with 7 bases aligning to TRBD1. There are 17 residues in the CDR3. With 3 bases clipped from V and 1 base from J, the junction kept 12 bases outside the gene matches. Per the germline V gene, CDR1 is MNHEY and CDR2 is SVGEGT. The chain's CDR3 is CASSYHSTGLGSYEQYF. The CDR3 coding sequence is TGTGCCAGCAGTTATCATTCGACAGGGCTGGGGTCCTACGAGCAGTACTTC.

The table lists this clonotype with many counts. The genes are TRBV29-1 and TRBJ2-5; 7 positions match TRBD1. CDR3 size: 14 residues. CDR1 is SQVTM and CDR2 is ANQGSEA in the germline V gene. V lost 3 bases and J lost 6; bases outside the gene matches: 10. The CDR3 coding sequence is TGCAGCGTTGAGTCCGGGACAGTCCTGAAGACCCAGTACTTC. Translation gives CSVESGTVLKTQYF.